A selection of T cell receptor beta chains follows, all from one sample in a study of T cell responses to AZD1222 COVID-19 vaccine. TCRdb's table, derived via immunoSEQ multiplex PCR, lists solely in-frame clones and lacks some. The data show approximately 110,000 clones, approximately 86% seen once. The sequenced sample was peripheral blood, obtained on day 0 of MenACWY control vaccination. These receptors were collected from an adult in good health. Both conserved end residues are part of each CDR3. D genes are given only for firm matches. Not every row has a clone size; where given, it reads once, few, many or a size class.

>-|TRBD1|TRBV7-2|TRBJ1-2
TGTGCCAGCAGCTTAGCGCTCACAGGGGGAGGCTACACCTTC
CASSLALTGGGYTF
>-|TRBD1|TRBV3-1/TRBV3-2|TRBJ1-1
TGTGCCAGCAGCCGCGGACAGGGCCTATTGAACACTGAAGCTTTCTTT
CASSRGQGLLNTEAFF
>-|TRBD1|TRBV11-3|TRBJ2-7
TGTGCCAGCTCACCCGGGACAGGGGCCGCCTACGAGCAGTACTTC
CASSPGTGAAYEQYF
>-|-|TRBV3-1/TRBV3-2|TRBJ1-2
TGTGCCAGCAGCCCGGGCAGTGGGGGTGGCTACACCTTC
CASSPGSGGGYTF
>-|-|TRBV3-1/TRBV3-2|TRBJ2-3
TGTGCCAGCAGGAGGAACACAGATACGCAGTATTTT
CASRRNTDTQYF
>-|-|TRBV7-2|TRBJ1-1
TGTGCCAGCAGGTCCAACAGAAACACTGAAGCTTTCTTT
CASRSNRNTEAFF
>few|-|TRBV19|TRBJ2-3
TGTGCCAGTAGTCAGACAGGCCTCACAGATACGCAGTATTTT
CASSQTGLTDTQYF
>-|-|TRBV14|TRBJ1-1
TGTGCCAGCAGCCAAGTACGCCTGAACACTGAAGCTTTCTTT
CASSQVRLNTEAFF
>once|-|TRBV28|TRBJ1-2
TGTGCCAGCAGTATATTAGACCCTTATGGCTACACCTTC
CASSILDPYGYTF
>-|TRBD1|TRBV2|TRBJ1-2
TGTGCCAGCAGCCGGGACAGGGGGCTGAACTATGGCTACACCTTC
CASSRDRGLNYGYTF
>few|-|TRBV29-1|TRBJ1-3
TGCAGCGTTTTCTTGCAGGGCGACACCATATATTTT
CSVFLQGDTIYF
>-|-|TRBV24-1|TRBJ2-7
TGTGCCATAGTGGGTTACGAGCAGTACTTC
CAIVGYEQYF
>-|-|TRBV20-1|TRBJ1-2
TGCAGTGCTTTGTATGGCTACACCTTC
CSALYGYTF
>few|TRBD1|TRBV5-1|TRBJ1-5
TGCGCCAGCAGCTTGGTGATGGACAGGGTTATTCAGCCCCAGCATTTT
CASSLVMDRVIQPQHF
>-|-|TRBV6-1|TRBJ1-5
TGTGCCAGCAGTGATGGTCCGAGACAGCCCCAGCATTTT
CASSDGPRQPQHF
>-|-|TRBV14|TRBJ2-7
TGTGCCAGCAGCCAGTTCTACGAGCAGTACTTC
CASSQFYEQYF
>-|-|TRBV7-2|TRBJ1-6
TGTGCCAGCAGCACAGGGTGGTCCTATAATTCACCCCTCCACTTT
CASSTGWSYNSPLHF
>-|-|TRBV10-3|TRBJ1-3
TGTGCCATCACCGGGTCGGGGGGGCTCCCCTCTGGAAACACCATATATTTT
CAITGSGGLPSGNTIYF
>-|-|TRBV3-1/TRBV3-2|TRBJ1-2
TGTGCCAGCAGCCCACCGGGGAGATTAAACTATGGCTACACCTTC
CASSPPGRLNYGYTF
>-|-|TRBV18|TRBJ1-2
TGTGCCAGCTCACCACCGGCAGGGTATGGCTACACCTTC
CASSPPAGYGYTF
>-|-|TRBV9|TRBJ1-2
TGTGCCAGCAGCGTAGGGATATATGGCTACACCTTC
CASSVGIYGYTF
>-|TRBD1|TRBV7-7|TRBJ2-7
TGTGCCAGCAGCCCCGGGACAGGGGGTTTCTACGAGCAGTACTTC
CASSPGTGGFYEQYF
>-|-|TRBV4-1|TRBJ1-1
TGCGCCAGCAGCCAAGATAGTTTCACTGAAGCTTTCTTT
CASSQDSFTEAFF
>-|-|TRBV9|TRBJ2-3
TGTGCCAGCAGCGTTGGGCCCGATGATAGGACAGGCACAGATACGCAGTATTTT
CASSVGPDDRTGTDTQYF
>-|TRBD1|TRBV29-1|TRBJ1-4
TGCAGCGTTGAGGGACAGGGGGATGAAAAACTGTTTTTT
CSVEGQGDEKLFF
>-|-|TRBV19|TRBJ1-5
TGTGCCAGTAGTACAAGGGCTCCTAAGCCCCAGCATTTT
CASSTRAPKPQHF
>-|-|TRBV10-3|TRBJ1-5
TGTGCCATCAGCGGTTCGGCCTATAGCAATCAGCCCCAGCATTTT
CAISGSAYSNQPQHF
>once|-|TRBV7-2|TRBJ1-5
TGTGCCAGCAGTTCCGCGGGTCGAAATCAGCCCCAGCATTTT
CASSSAGRNQPQHF
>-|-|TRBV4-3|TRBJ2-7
TGCGCCAGCAGCCAAGACCGGCAGGGGGGTTACGAGCAGTACTTC
CASSQDRQGGYEQYF
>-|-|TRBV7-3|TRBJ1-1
TGTGCCAGCAGCTCCCACGGGAACACTGAAGCTTTCTTT
CASSSHGNTEAFF
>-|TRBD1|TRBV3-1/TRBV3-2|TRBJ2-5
TGTGCCAGCAGCCAAGATATCCGCCGCCGGACAGGGGAGACCCAGTACTTC
CASSQDIRRRTGETQYF
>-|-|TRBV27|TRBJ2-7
TGTGCCAGCAGTTTCAGGACCGGGCTCTACGAGCAGTACTTC
CASSFRTGLYEQYF
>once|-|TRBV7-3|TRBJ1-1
TGTGCCAGCAGCTTAAATGCGGGAGAGACTGAAGCTTTCTTT
CASSLNAGETEAFF
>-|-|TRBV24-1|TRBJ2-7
TGTGCCACCAGTCCCCAGGGGAGCGGCTACGAGCAGTACTTC
CATSPQGSGYEQYF
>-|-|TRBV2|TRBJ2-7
TGTGCCAGCAACGTAAAGGATCGCGAGCAGTACTTC
CASNVKDREQYF
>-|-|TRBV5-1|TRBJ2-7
TGCGCCAGCAGCTTCCTCCACTCCTACGAGCAGTACTTC
CASSFLHSYEQYF
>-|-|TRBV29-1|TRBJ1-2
TGCAGCGTTGAAGGCGGGGCCCGGAACTATGGCTACACCTTC
CSVEGGARNYGYTF
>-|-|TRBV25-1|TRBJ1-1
TGTGCCAGCAGTGGTCCGAGAGGATTGTGGGGGCGGGCTTTCTTT
CASSGPRGLWGRAFF
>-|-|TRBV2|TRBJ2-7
TGTGCCAGCAGGGACTACGAGCAGTACTTC
CASRDYEQYF
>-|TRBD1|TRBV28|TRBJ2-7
TGTGCCAGCAGTCCACCCGGGACAGGGGCTAGCTACGAGCAGTACTTC
CASSPPGTGASYEQYF
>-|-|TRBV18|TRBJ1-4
TGTGCCAGCTCACCACGTACTGAAAAACTGTTTTTT
CASSPRTEKLFF
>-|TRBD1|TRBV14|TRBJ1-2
TGTGCCAGCAGCCGCCACGGACAGGGGCCCACTAACTATGGCTACACCTTC
CASSRHGQGPTNYGYTF
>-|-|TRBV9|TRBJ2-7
TGTGCCAGCAGCGTAGACGGGGGCGAGCAGTACTTC
CASSVDGGEQYF
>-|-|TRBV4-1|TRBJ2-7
TGCGCCAGCAGCCAAGATTCCGAGCAGTACTTC
CASSQDSEQYF
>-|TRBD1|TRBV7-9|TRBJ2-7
TGTGCCAGCCTCGGGACAGGGGTTACCGAGCAGTACTTC
CASLGTGVTEQYF
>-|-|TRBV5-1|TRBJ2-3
TGCGCCAGCAGCTTGGGAAGGCGTAGGCGCACAGATACGCAGTATTTT
CASSLGRRRRTDTQYF
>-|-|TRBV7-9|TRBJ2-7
TGTGCCAGCAGTCTATCCTTTGGAAACGAGCAGTACTTC
CASSLSFGNEQYF
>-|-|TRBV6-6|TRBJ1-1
TGTGCCAGCAGATATGGGGGGCCGAACACTGAAGCTTTCTTT
CASRYGGPNTEAFF
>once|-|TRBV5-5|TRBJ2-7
TGTGCCAGCAGCTTCACAGGGTTTGCCGAGCAGTACTTC
CASSFTGFAEQYF
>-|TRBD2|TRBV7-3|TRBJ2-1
TGTGCCAGCAGCTCAGCTAGCGGGAGGTCCTACAATGAGCAGTTCTTC
CASSSASGRSYNEQFF
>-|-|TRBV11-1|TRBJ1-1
TGTGCCAGCAGCTCCGCGTCAGGGGTGCTGGACACTGAAGCTTTCTTT
CASSSASGVLDTEAFF
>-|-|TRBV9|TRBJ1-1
TGTGCCAGCAGCGTAGGCGGCAGCACTCCAGCTTTCTTT
CASSVGGSTPAFF
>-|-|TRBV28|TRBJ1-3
TGTGCCAGTAAACAGGGAAGGGGCTCTGGAAACACCATATATTTT
CASKQGRGSGNTIYF
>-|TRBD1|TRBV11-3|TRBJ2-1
TGTGCCAGCAGCTCTAATGGACAGGGGGGTTCCGGTGAGCAGTTCTTC
CASSSNGQGGSGEQFF